This TCR beta chain was documented in a study of T-cell memory formation after mild COVID-19. Overall study: TCR clusters showed largely donor specificity. Broader study findings: In pre-infection memory, a portion of responding clones appeared, which suggested that cross-reactive memory joined. The authors left the SARS-CoV-2 specificity of second-wave clones peaking on day 37 unconfirmed.

Germline assignment: CDR1 KGHSH and CDR2 LQKENI. Losses at the gene ends were 1 base for V and 7 bases for J; bases not matched to a gene: 9. The CDR3 is 16 residues long. This clonotype was picked up many times. What it binds is unknown. TCRdb redid the calling of the 5' RACE reads with MiXCR, one entry per CDR3 protein. The sample yields hundreds of thousands of distinct CDR3 sequences, roughly 20% seen once. Sequencing input: PBMCs or a T cell subset sorted from them (not recorded which). The clonotype was recovered from an adult woman who had mild COVID-19 (a few samples of this study predate the infection). Cell type and time point are not known. V usage is TRBV18 and J usage is TRBJ2-1; 8 bases match TRBD2. The CDR3 DNA reads TGTGCCAGCTCACCACTCGGGGGGGCAGATGGGAATGAGCAGTTCTTC. Its protein product is CASSPLGGADGNEQFF. Full variable domain (remainder filled in from reference TRBV18 and TRBJ2-1): NAGVMQNPRHLVRRRGQEARLRCSPMKGHSHVYWYRQLPEEGLKFMVYLQKENIIDESGMPKERFSAEFPKEGPSILRIQQVVRGDSAAYFCASSPLGGADGNEQFFGPGTRLTVL.